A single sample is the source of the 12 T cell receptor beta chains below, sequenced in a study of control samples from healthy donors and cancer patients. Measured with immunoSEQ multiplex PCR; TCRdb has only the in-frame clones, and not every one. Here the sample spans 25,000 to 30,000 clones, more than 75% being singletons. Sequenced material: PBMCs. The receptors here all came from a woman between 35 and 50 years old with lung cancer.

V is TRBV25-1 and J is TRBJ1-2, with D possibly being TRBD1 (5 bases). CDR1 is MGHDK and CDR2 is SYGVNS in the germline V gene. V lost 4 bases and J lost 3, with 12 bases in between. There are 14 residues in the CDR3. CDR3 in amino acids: CASSVGDSHYGYTF. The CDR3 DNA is TGTGCCAGCAGTGTTGGAGACAGCCACTATGGCTACACCTTC.

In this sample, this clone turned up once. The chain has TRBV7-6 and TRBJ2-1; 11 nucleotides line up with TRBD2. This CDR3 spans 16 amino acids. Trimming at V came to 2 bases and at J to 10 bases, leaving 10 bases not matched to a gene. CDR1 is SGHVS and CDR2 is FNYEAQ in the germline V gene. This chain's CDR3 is CASSLRVSGGGGEQFF. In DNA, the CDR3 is TGTGCCAGCAGCTTACGAGTTAGCGGGGGGGGAGGCGAGCAGTTCTTC.

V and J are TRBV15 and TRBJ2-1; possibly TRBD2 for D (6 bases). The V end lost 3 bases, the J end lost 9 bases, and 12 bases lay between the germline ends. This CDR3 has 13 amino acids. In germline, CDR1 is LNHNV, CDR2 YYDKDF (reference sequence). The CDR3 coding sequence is TGTGCCACCAGCAGGCGGGATGAAGGTGAGCAGTTCTTC. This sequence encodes CATSRRDEGEQFF.

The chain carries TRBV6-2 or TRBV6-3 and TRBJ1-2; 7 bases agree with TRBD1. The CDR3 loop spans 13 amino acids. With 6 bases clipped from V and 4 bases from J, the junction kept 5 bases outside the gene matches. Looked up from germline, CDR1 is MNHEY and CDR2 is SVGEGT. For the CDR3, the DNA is TGTGCCAGCAGCAAAGACAGGGCCTATGGCTACACCTTC. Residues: CASSKDRAYGYTF.

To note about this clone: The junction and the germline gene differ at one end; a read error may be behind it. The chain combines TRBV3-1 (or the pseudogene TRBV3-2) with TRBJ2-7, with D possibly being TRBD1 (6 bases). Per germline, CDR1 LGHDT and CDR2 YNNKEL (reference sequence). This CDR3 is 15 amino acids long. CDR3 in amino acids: CAGSLTQGYGDEQYF. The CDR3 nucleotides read TGTGCCGGCAGTCTTACCCAGGGGTACGGCGACGAGCAGTACTTC.

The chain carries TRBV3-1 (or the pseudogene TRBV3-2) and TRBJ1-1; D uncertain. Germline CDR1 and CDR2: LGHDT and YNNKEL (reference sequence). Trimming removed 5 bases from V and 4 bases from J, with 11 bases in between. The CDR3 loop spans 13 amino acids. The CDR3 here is CASSKGSGTEAFF. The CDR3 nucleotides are TGTGCCAGCAGCAAAGGGTCGGGCACTGAAGCTTTCTTT.

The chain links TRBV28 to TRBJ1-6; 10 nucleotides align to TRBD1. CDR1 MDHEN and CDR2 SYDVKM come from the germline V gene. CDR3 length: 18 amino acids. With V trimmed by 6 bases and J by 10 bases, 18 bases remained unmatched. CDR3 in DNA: TGTGCCAGCAGCCCGGGACAGGGGAAATTCGGGCAGCGGTCACCCCTCCACTTT. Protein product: CASSPGQGKFGQRSPLHF.

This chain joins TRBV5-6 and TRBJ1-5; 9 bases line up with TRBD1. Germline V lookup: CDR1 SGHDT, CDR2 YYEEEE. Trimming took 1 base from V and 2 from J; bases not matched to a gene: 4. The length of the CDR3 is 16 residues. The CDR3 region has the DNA TGTGCCAGCAGCTTGTTGGACAGGGGTGGCAATCAGCCCCAGCATTTT. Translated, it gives CASSLLDRGGNQPQHF.

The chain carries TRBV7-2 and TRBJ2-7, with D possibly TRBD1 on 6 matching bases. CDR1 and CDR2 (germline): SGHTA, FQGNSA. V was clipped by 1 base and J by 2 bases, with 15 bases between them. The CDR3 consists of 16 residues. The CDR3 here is CASSLVFSRGTYEQYF. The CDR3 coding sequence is TGTGCCAGCAGCTTAGTTTTCTCCAGGGGAACCTACGAGCAGTACTTC.

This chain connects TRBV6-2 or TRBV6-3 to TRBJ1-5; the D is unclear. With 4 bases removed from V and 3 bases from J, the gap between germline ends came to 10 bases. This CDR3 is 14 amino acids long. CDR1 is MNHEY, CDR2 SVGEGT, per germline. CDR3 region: CASSLGLDNQPQHF. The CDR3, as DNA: TGTGCCAGCAGTTTAGGGTTGGACAATCAGCCCCAGCATTTT.

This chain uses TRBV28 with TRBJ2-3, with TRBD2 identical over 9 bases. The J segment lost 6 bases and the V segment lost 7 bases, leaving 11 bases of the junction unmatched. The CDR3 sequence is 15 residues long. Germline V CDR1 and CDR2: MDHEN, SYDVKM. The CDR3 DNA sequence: TGTGCCAGCACCAAAGGTGTAGCGGGAGAGGATACGCAGTATTTT. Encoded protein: CASTKGVAGEDTQYF. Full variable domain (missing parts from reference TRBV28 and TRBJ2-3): DVKVTQSSRYLVKRTGEKVFLECVQDMDHENMFWYRQDPGLGLRLIYFSYDVKMKEKGDIPEGYSVSREKKERFSLILESASTNQTSMYLCASTKGVAGEDTQYFGPGTRLTVL.

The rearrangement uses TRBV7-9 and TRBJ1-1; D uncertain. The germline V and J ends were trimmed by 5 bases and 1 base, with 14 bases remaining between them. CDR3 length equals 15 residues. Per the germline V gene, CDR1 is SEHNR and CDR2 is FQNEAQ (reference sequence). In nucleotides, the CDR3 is TGTGCCAGCAGCGGGCTGGGTCAGGAGAACACTGAAGCTTTCTTT. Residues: CASSGLGQENTEAFF.